This TCR beta chain was recorded in a study of blood T cells in healthy people across ages. Sample-barcoded 5' priming and a J-beta primer mix drove a second PCR of about 7 to 11 cycles. One entry per CDR3 protein, called by TCRdb with MiXCR from the 5' RACE reads. The sample holds about 1.4 million distinct CDR3 sequences, roughly 59% seen once. To note about this clonotype: The antigen remains undetermined.

Points from the study as a whole: Age brought a roughly linear fall in TCR beta diversity measured per million T cells. Estimated diversity, derived from one million T cells, was regarded as an underestimate.

This CDR3 region has 17 residues. CDR1 is SGDLS, CDR2 YYNGEE, per germline. V trimming: 3 bases; J trimming: 1 base; junction bases outside the gene matches: 5. The chain joins TRBV9 to TRBJ2-3, with 13 bases lining up with TRBD2. The sequence came from a man aged 18 to 30 in good health. The sequenced sample was blood. The CDR3 nucleotides read TGTGCCAGCAGCGCTTCTGGACTAGCGGGAGGCACAGATACGCAGTATTTT. As protein: CASSASGLAGGTDTQYF.